This is a list of T cell receptor beta chains from one sample in a study of a mutant IDH1 vaccine in newly diagnosed glioma. These receptors lack a known antigen. Sequencing used immunoSEQ multiplex PCR; TCRdb keeps in-frame clones, though not all of them. This repertoire shows 77,000 or so clones, around 85% found once; its top ten account for 0.75% to 0.95%. Sequences were derived from PBMCs, sampled from a glioma patient whose treatment included an IDH1 peptide vaccine. These receptors came from a woman in her fifties or sixties with glioma. Each CDR3 is given with its conserved first and last residue.

J	V	CDR3
TRBJ2-1	TRBV29-1	CSVENAGTRPYNEQFF
TRBJ2-5	TRBV6-5	CASSYQGLASQETQYF
TRBJ2-5	TRBV29-1	CSGTPLTLETQYF
TRBJ1-1	TRBV19	CASSMGPGGSLNTEAFF
TRBJ2-7	TRBV29-1	CSVEWHTGSEQYF
TRBJ1-5	TRBV15	CATSRDLGGNQPQHF
TRBJ2-7	TRBV5-6	CASSLLSYEQYF
TRBJ2-7	TRBV13	CASSLRDTIHEQYF
TRBJ2-2	TRBV20-1	CSARDTGELFF
TRBJ2-1	TRBV7-9	CASSLAALAVNEQFF
TRBJ2-7	TRBV28	CASSLVPYEQYF
TRBJ1-3	TRBV5-1	CASSLGESGNTIYF
TRBJ1-1	TRBV11-3	CASSQGNTEAFF
TRBJ2-7	TRBV30	CAWGLAGFYEQYF
TRBJ2-1	TRBV27	CASSLSFIREPYNEQFF
TRBJ1-4	TRBV28	CASRKQGAGTNEKLFF
TRBJ2-3	TRBV5-1	CASSGTRWDTQYF
TRBJ2-7	TRBV27	CASSPWTGLKNEQYF
TRBJ2-7	TRBV5-1	CASSPRKLSYEQYF
TRBJ1-2	TRBV15	CATSRDQFQGLDGYTF
TRBJ2-7	TRBV27	CASRLTSVHEQYF
TRBJ1-3	TRBV30	CAYSGAVYRNTIYF
TRBJ2-1	TRBV30	CAWSSVGGLEQFF
TRBJ2-7	TRBV6-1	CATLAGAPYEQYF
TRBJ1-1	TRBV29-1	CSGGRRTEAFF
TRBJ1-4	TRBV4-1	CASSQEPQGALNEKLFF
TRBJ1-5	TRBV18	CASSLRGVRNQPQHF
TRBJ1-2	TRBV7-9	CASRFTGPYGYTF
-	TRBV10-1	CASSINRDSYEQYF
TRBJ1-2	TRBV19	CASSVDRARYGYTF
TRBJ2-3	TRBV9	CASSPWTGRVNTQYF
TRBJ2-7	TRBV6-5	CASSYRGSEQYF
TRBJ2-5	TRBV11-2	CASSLDPTSPIQETQYF
TRBJ1-6	TRBV5-6	CASSFDSHPDSPLHF
TRBJ2-7	TRBV7-9	CASSLVLGEQPSSYEQYF
TRBJ1-4	TRBV19	CASSTGVSEKLFF
TRBJ2-7	TRBV18	CASSPQDRGEQYF
TRBJ2-3	TRBV19	CASSIRRGVSTDTQYF
TRBJ2-1	TRBV7-8	CASSVTGGSYNEQFF
TRBJ1-1	TRBV9	CASSESPGQGLQGAFF
TRBJ2-1	TRBV28	CASSLMVAGGGYNEQFF
-	TRBV5-1	CASSFQGGTYEQYF
TRBJ2-7	TRBV2	CVSSFQGGEQYF
TRBJ2-5	TRBV7-6	CASSPPGAGGETQYF
-	TRBV7-9	CASTYSDGPYEQYF
TRBJ1-4	TRBV6-6	CASSYLGPVRGLFF
TRBJ2-7	TRBV5-4	CASSLGMGESSYEQYF
TRBJ1-2	TRBV29-1	CSVDPGNYGYTF
TRBJ1-3	TRBV6-1	CASSEGAGNSGNTIYF
TRBJ2-3	TRBV28	CASSTHGQGGTDTQYF
TRBJ2-1	TRBV7-6	CASSLTSGPSYNEQFF
TRBJ2-6	TRBV7-2	CASSFFQREEAGANVLTF
TRBJ2-7	TRBV10-3	CASSLGTGGVEQYF